This passage covers 31 T cell receptor beta chains from one sample sequenced in a study of radiotherapy plus CTLA-4 blockade in lung cancer. Assay used: immunoSEQ multiplex PCR; TCRdb lists only in-frame clones, some missing. This table holds 30,000 to 35,000 clones, 70% found once. The specimen comprised peripheral blood, sampled from a patient treated with radiotherapy plus ipilimumab. These TCRs come from a human donor with non-small cell lung cancer who had stable disease on radiotherapy plus ipilimumab.

The gene calls are TRBV11-3 and TRBJ2-3; the D gene is possibly TRBD2 (5 bases). Germline CDR1 reads SGHNT; CDR2 reads YENEEA. The CDR3 spans 16 residues. V was trimmed by 5 bases and J by 2 bases, leaving 17 bases between them. The CDR3 is CASSPPRGGLTDTQYF. The CDR3 DNA is TGTGCCAGCAGCCCGCCCCGCGGCGGACTCACAGATACGCAGTATTTT.

CDR3 nucleotide sequence: TGTGCCAGCAGTTTTTTCCGACCACCCAGACCGGGTCTGGTGGAGGGCACAGATACGCAGTATTTT. This translates into CASSFFRPPRPGLVEGTDTQYF. The chain joins TRBV28 to TRBJ2-3; D might be TRBD2 (5 bases). CDR1 is MDHEN and CDR2 is SYDVKM in the germline V gene. This CDR3 has 22 amino acids. Trimming cost V 3 bases and J 1 base, with 32 bases left between them. Complete variable domain (other parts from reference TRBV28 and TRBJ2-3): DVKVTQSSRYLVKRTGEKVFLECVQDMDHENMFWYRQDPGLGLRLIYFSYDVKMKEKGDIPEGYSVSREKKERFSLILESASTNQTSMYLCASSFFRPPRPGLVEGTDTQYFGPGTRLTVL.

The chain recombines TRBV30 with TRBJ2-2; 8 positions match TRBD2. The CDR3 covers 19 residues. The J segment lost 2 bases and the V segment lost 1 base, leaving 15 bases of the junction unmatched. Germline CDR1 and CDR2: GTSNPN and SVGIG (reference sequence). The CDR3 region is CAWSALRGASGFNTGELFF. CDR3 nucleotides: TGTGCCTGGAGTGCTCTGCGGGGTGCTAGCGGGTTCAACACCGGGGAGCTGTTTTTT.

By share, this clone ranks as medium-sized. The chain links TRBV5-1 to TRBJ1-3, with 8 bases fitting TRBD1. With 6 bases clipped from V and 0 bases from J, the junction kept 8 bases outside the gene matches. Germline CDR1 is SGHRS and CDR2 is YFSETQ. The CDR3 spans 16 residues. The CDR3, as DNA: TGCGCCAGCAAGGCAGGGGGCGAATCCTCTGGAAACACCATATATTTT. Amino acid sequence: CASKAGGESSGNTIYF.

The chain's CDR3 is CASSSSGSTDTQYF. The CDR3 DNA sequence: TGTGCCAGCAGTTCCTCCGGGAGCACAGATACGCAGTATTTT. This rearrangement joins TRBV6-5 to TRBJ2-3; D not certain. This CDR3 has 14 residues. Germline lookup yields CDR1 MNHEY and CDR2 SVGAGI. The V end lost 4 bases, the J end lost 0 bases, and 8 bases lay between the germline ends.

In this sample, this clone turned up a few times. V usage is TRBV21-1 and J usage is TRBJ2-1; the D call TRBD2 from the table was never checked on the DNA. TRBV21-1 is annotated as a pseudogene. The CDR3 loop spans 16 amino acids. CDR3 protein: CASSSGLAGSYNEQFF. CDR3 in DNA: TGTGCCAGCAGCTCAGGACTAGCGGGGAGCTACAATGAGCAGTTCTTC.

The chain couples TRBV5-3 to TRBJ2-1; tentatively, D is TRBD1 (7 bases). TRBV5-3 is noted as an ORF with a role that remains uncertain. V was shortened by 3 bases and J by 10 bases, with 20 bases between the two germline ends. The CDR3 runs to 15 residues. The CDR3, as DNA: TGTGCCAGAAGCTGGAGGGGGCGCCGGCCTCAGGAGCAGTTCTTC. Translated: CARSWRGRRPQEQFF.

This chain joins TRBV9 and TRBJ2-3; D ambiguous. Germline-derived CDR1 and CDR2 are SGDLS and YYNGEE. CDR3 length: 11 amino acids. V lost 2 bases to trimming and J lost 5 bases, with 3 bases between them. CDR3 DNA sequence: TGTGCCAGCAGCGTGGGAGATACGCAGTATTTT. Encoded protein: CASSVGDTQYF.

This CDR3 is CASSLATASYEQYF. The CDR3 DNA sequence: TGTGCCAGCAGCTTAGCCACCGCTTCCTACGAGCAGTACTTC. V gene TRBV7-9 combines with J gene TRBJ2-7; D remains unclear. With 0 bases removed from V and 1 base from J, the gap between germline ends came to 7 bases. The CDR3 totals 14 residues. Germline V gene data show CDR1 as SEHNR and CDR2 as FQNEAQ (reference sequence).

This clone was picked up one time. The chain combines TRBV7-2 with TRBJ2-2, with 8 bases lining up with TRBD2. V was pared by 5 bases and J by 8 bases, with 13 bases of the junction left unmatched. Germline V gene data show CDR1 as SGHTA and CDR2 as FQGNSA. CDR3 length: 16 amino acids. CDR3 bases: TGTGCCAGCAGCGTCGGGGCGGGAGGCTCCCTGGGGGAGCTGTTTTTT. It specifies CASSVGAGGSLGELFF.

This chain connects TRBV11-2 to TRBJ2-1; D is unclear. There are 14 residues in the CDR3. The germline V gene has CDR1 SGHAT and CDR2 FQNNGV. V was shortened by 1 base and J by 8 bases, with 12 bases between the two germline ends. CDR3 nucleotide sequence: TGTGCCAGCAGCTTAGGTACCGGAAGGGATGAGCAGTTCTTC. This encodes CASSLGTGRDEQFF.

CDR3 residues: CASSTSSGRAEQYF. The CDR3 DNA follows: TGTGCCAGCAGCACATCTAGCGGGAGAGCGGAACAGTACTTC. The chain joins TRBV5-4 to TRBJ2-7, with 10 bases identical to TRBD2. With V trimmed by 4 bases and J by 10 bases, 11 bases remained unmatched. The germline V gene encodes CDR1 SGHNT and CDR2 YYREEE (reference sequence). The CDR3 runs to 14 residues.

V and J are TRBV2 and TRBJ2-3; TRBD2 is a possible D gene (6 bases). CDR3 length equals 15 residues. Germline V gene lookup returns CDR1 SNHLY and CDR2 FYNNEI. Trimming took off 7 bases at V and 2 bases at J, with 16 bases between the two ends. CDR3 coding DNA: TGTGCCAGCAACGATGGCGGGATACACACAGATACGCAGTATTTT. The encoded protein is CASNDGGIHTDTQYF.

This clone ranks as medium-sized. The V gene is TRBV7-2, the J gene TRBJ2-1, with 16 bases fitting TRBD2. Germline V lookup: CDR1 SGHTA, CDR2 FQGNSA. The CDR3 length is 14 residues. The ends lost 4 bases at V and 15 bases at J; junction bases unmatched: 6. The CDR3 sequence is CASSSGLAGGPGFF. DNA for the CDR3: TGTGCCAGCAGCTCGGGACTAGCGGGAGGGCCTGGGTTCTTC.

This clone was recorded once. This chain joins TRBV7-2 and TRBJ1-2, with a weak D call TRBD1 (6 bases). CDR3 length: 12 residues. CDR1 is SGHTA, CDR2 FQGNSA, per germline. V gave up 10 bases and J gave up 4 bases, with 13 bases separating them. This CDR3 is CANRDRPYGYTF. CDR3 nucleotide sequence: TGTGCCAACAGAGACAGGCCCTATGGCTACACCTTC.

This clone came up a few times. This rearrangement joins TRBV9 to TRBJ2-1; TRBD1 agrees at 9 bases. Losses at the gene ends were 2 bases for V and 12 bases for J; bases not matched to a gene: 18. Germline CDR1 and CDR2: SGDLS and YYNGEE. This CDR3 region has 17 residues. The CDR3 protein is CASSVLGTGSFSGTQFF. The CDR3 DNA follows: TGTGCCAGCAGCGTCCTAGGGACAGGGTCCTTCTCCGGCACGCAGTTCTTC.

This clone has only a few counts. Other DNA variants within this sample encode the same CDR3. The chain uses TRBV6-5 and TRBJ1-5; 7 bases line up with TRBD1. There are 12 residues in the CDR3. The ends lost 9 bases at V and 4 bases at J; junction bases unmatched: 3. Germline CDR1 MNHEY, CDR2 SVGAGI. The CDR3 region is CASNRGNQPQHF. For the CDR3, the DNA is TGTGCCAGTAACAGGGGAAATCAGCCCCAGCATTTT.

This clone came up a few times. The gene calls are TRBV7-8 and TRBJ2-7; unclear D gene. The CDR3 runs to 13 residues. The germline gives CDR1 SGHVS, CDR2 FQNEAQ. V was shortened by 3 bases and J by 0 bases, with 6 bases between the two germline ends. CDR3 sequence reads: CASSFASSYEQYF. For the CDR3, the DNA is TGTGCCAGCAGCTTTGCTTCCTCCTACGAGCAGTACTTC.

This clone was seen more than once but under ten times. The genes are TRBV11-2 and TRBJ2-7; no clear D. V lost 5 bases and J 2 bases, leaving 7 bases between the germline ends. The CDR3 consists of 12 residues. Germline CDR1 SGHAT, CDR2 FQNNGV. As DNA, the CDR3 is TGTGCCAGCAGCCAAGGACCCTACGAGCAGTACTTC. Translated, it gives CASSQGPYEQYF.

This chain links TRBV23-1 with TRBJ1-2, with D tentatively TRBD1 (5 bases). TRBV23-1 is designated an ORF whose function remains uncertain. This CDR3 region has 17 residues. V dropped 3 bases and J dropped 1 base, with 18 bases sitting between them. CDR3 sequence reads: CASSQGRYGGDNYGYTF. CDR3 DNA sequence: TGCGCCAGCAGTCAGGGGAGGTATGGGGGAGATAACTATGGCTACACCTTC.

V usage is TRBV27 and J usage is TRBJ2-3, with D perhaps TRBD1 (6 bases). Germline V lookup: CDR1 MNHEY, CDR2 SMNVEV (reference sequence). The V end was cut by 4 bases, the J end by 2 bases, with 13 bases between. CDR3 size: 15 residues. CDR3 sequence reads: CASSYGRGYTDTQYF. The CDR3 DNA sequence: TGTGCCAGCAGTTATGGTAGGGGGTACACAGATACGCAGTATTTT.

The rearrangement joins TRBV21-1 to TRBJ2-1; TRBD2, the D gene given by the table, was not confirmed from the DNA. TRBV21-1 is assigned pseudogene status. This CDR3 region has 15 residues. The CDR3 nucleotides are TGTGCCAGCAGCAAACGGGATACCGCCTACAATGAGCAGTTCTTC. This translates into CASSKRDTAYNEQFF.

The rearrangement links TRBV7-2 to TRBJ2-2; D gene unclear. The germline V gene has CDR1 SGHTA and CDR2 FQGNSA. The CDR3 runs 14 residues. V was cut by 5 bases and J by 3 bases, with 10 bases left in between. CDR3 nucleotide sequence: TGTGCCAGCAGCCCCCAAGGGTACACCGGGGAGCTGTTTTTT. It is translated as CASSPQGYTGELFF.

The chain couples TRBV5-1 to TRBJ2-2; 9 nucleotides line up with TRBD1. CDR3 length: 16 residues. Unmatched junction bases numbered 3, after V lost 2 bases and J lost 1 base. Germline loops: CDR1 SGHRS, CDR2 YFSETQ. CDR3 in DNA: TGCGCCAGCAGCTTTACAGGGGGCAGGAACACCGGGGAGCTGTTTTTT. This gives the protein CASSFTGGRNTGELFF.

V gene TRBV27 combines with J gene TRBJ2-2, with 13 nucleotides matching TRBD2. V trimming: 5 bases; J trimming: 5 bases; junction bases outside the gene matches: 11. Germline CDR1 and CDR2: MNHEY and SMNVEV (reference sequence). The CDR3 has 18 amino acids. The CDR3: CASSTDGLAGVSTGELFF. DNA for the CDR3: TGTGCCAGCAGTACAGATGGACTAGCGGGAGTATCGACCGGGGAGCTGTTTTTT.

This clone was counted a few times. This chain connects TRBV7-2 to TRBJ2-5; 11 nucleotides line up with TRBD1. V lost 8 bases to trimming and J lost 4 bases; unmatched junction nucleotides: 3. CDR3 length: 13 residues. CDR1 and CDR2 from the germline V gene are SGHTA and FQGNSA. The CDR3 here is CASGGQGAETQYF. Here the CDR3 DNA reads TGTGCCAGCGGAGGACAGGGGGCAGAGACCCAGTACTTC. Full variable domain (missing parts from reference TRBV7-2 and TRBJ2-5): GAGVSQSPSNKVTEKGKDVELRCDPISGHTALYWYRQSLGQGLEFLIYFQGNSAPDKSGLPSDRFSAERTGGSVSTLTIQRTQQEDSAVYLCASGGQGAETQYFGPGTRLLVL.

The genes are TRBV7-2 and TRBJ1-2, with D unclear. Germline-derived CDR1 and CDR2 are SGHTA and FQGNSA. Trimming shortened V by 4 bases and J by 4 bases, and 4 bases separated the two germline ends. CDR3 length: 11 amino acids. This chain's CDR3 is CASSSLYGYTF. CDR3 DNA sequence: TGTGCCAGCAGCTCACTCTATGGCTACACCTTC.

The gene calls are TRBV2 and TRBJ2-5; no reliable D call. The J call is uncertain, as TRBJ2-7 better fits the DNA end. Germline assignment: CDR1 SNHLY and CDR2 FYNNEI. The CDR3 runs 16 residues. This chain's CDR3 is CASRRSPTPASYEQYF. In nucleotides, the CDR3 is TGTGCCAGCAGGCGAAGCCCGACACCCGCCTCGTACGAGCAGTACTTC.

The chain recombines TRBV28 with TRBJ1-2; D gene unclear. V was clipped by 9 bases and J by 4 bases, with 12 bases between them. The CDR3 is made up of 12 amino acids. Germline CDR1 and CDR2: MDHEN and SYDVKM. The CDR3 DNA sequence: TGTGCCAGTCGCACAGTCGCCTATGGCTACACCTTC. It encodes CASRTVAYGYTF.

This clone occurred once. This chain joins TRBV6-1 and TRBJ2-7, with D perhaps TRBD1 or TRBD2 (6 bases each). The CDR3 has 14 amino acids. Per the germline V gene, CDR1 is MNHNS and CDR2 is SASEGT. V lost 3 bases and J 3 bases, leaving 12 bases between the germline ends. Written as DNA, the CDR3 is TGTGCCAGCAGTGACTTGGGGGGCTACTACGAGCAGTACTTC. Protein product: CASSDLGGYYEQYF.

The gene calls are TRBV25-1 and TRBJ2-2, with 9 nucleotides matching TRBD2. With V trimmed by 6 bases and J by 4 bases, 9 bases remained unmatched. From germline, CDR1 is MGHDK and CDR2 SYGVNS. This CDR3 spans 16 amino acids. The CDR3 loop is CASSPGSGRRTGELFF. DNA of the CDR3: TGTGCCAGCAGCCCAGGGAGCGGGAGGCGCACCGGGGAGCTGTTTTTT.